The present T cell receptor (beta chain) was sequenced within a study of T-cell memory formation after mild COVID-19. The wider study: Clustering of TCRs was largely donor specific.

MiXCR, run by TCRdb on the 5' RACE reads, gives a single entry per CDR3 protein. Of 130,000 to 150,000 distinct CDR3 sequences in the sample, over 6% were seen once. Between the trimmed V and J ends, which lost 0 bases and 6 bases, there was a span of 15 bases. The CDR3 covers 15 residues. Germline V gene lookup returns CDR1 DFQATT and CDR2 SNEGSKA (reference sequence). The chain is built from TRBV20-1 and TRBJ1-5, with TRBD1 as a possible D gene (5 bases). The material sequenced was PBMCs or a T cell subset sorted from them (not recorded which). The receptor was isolated from an adult woman who had mild COVID-19 (a few samples of this study predate the infection). Cell type and time point are not known. The CDR3, as DNA: TGCAGTGCTAGAGAGCCTCAGGGATCAGGTCAGCCCCAGCATTTT. This gives the protein CSAREPQGSGQPQHF.